These 22 T cell receptor beta chains were all obtained from the same sample, sequenced in a study of CD8 T cells in Susac syndrome. Reverse transcription of 0.5 to 1 ug RNA used random hexamers. TCRdb itself ran the immunoSEQ multiplex PCR reads through MiXCR, one entry per CDR3 protein. The sample has a few hundred thousand distinct CDR3 sequences, approximately 95% seen once; the top ten hold around 0.082%. The sequencing input was CD4+ T cells from PBMCs. The receptors originated from a human donor with multiple sclerosis.

The gene calls are TRBV3-1 and TRBJ2-5; possible D gene TRBD1, 5 bases. This CDR3 region has 17 residues. V was trimmed by 4 bases and J by 3 bases, leaving 21 bases between them. Per germline, CDR1 LGHDT and CDR2 YNNKEL (reference sequence). The CDR3 sequence is CASSPPRAGKSEETQYF. CDR3 nucleotides: TGTGCCAGCAGCCCGCCTCGGGCAGGGAAGAGTGAAGAGACCCAGTACTTC.

The rearrangement joins TRBV20-1 to TRBJ2-3; 11 bases agree with TRBD2. Per the germline V gene, CDR1 is DFQATT and CDR2 is SNEGSKA (reference sequence). Trimming at V came to 5 bases and at J to 4 bases, leaving 2 bases not matched to a gene. This CDR3 is 13 amino acids long. The CDR3 loop reads CSARLAGSDTQYF. As DNA, the CDR3 is TGCAGTGCTCGACTAGCGGGGTCAGATACGCAGTATTTT.

CDR3 residues: CSAAAPGAGDTQYF. CDR3 coding DNA: TGCAGTGCCGCGGCGCCGGGGGCTGGGGATACGCAGTATTTT. V gene TRBV20-1 combines with J gene TRBJ2-3, with D perhaps TRBD1 or TRBD2 (6 bases each). The germline V gene encodes CDR1 DFQATT and CDR2 SNEGSKA (reference sequence). V dropped 6 bases and J dropped 6 bases, with 19 bases sitting between them. The CDR3 contains 14 residues.

This sequence joins TRBV21-1 and TRBJ2-7. TRBV21-1 is a pseudogene. CDR3 length: 11 amino acids. The DNA of the CDR3 is TGTGCCAGCAGCAAAGGCAACGAGCAGTACTTC. This sequence encodes CASSKGNEQYF.

This chain joins TRBV24-1 and TRBJ2-1, with unresolved D. From germline, CDR1 is KGHDR and CDR2 SFDVKD. This CDR3 is built from 11 residues. The V gene lost 10 bases and the J gene lost 1 base, with 4 bases spanning the gap. CDR3 region: CATGSYNEQFF. The CDR3 nucleotides read TGTGCCACAGGGTCCTACAATGAGCAGTTCTTC.

The rearrangement links TRBV7-9 to TRBJ2-7, with D perhaps TRBD2 (5 bases). The germline gives CDR1 SEHNR, CDR2 FQNEAQ (reference sequence). CDR3 size: 14 residues. V dropped 0 bases and J dropped 7 bases, with 13 bases sitting between them. This chain's CDR3 is CASSLAPSSGEQYF. The CDR3 bases are TGTGCCAGCAGCTTAGCTCCTAGCTCGGGGGAGCAGTACTTC.

This chain uses TRBV3-1 with TRBJ1-5; D possibly corresponds to TRBD1 (6 bases). Looked up from germline, CDR1 is LGHDT and CDR2 is YNNKEL (reference sequence). The CDR3 runs 18 residues. CDR3 loop: CRSPRAGTFRFKNQPQHF. In DNA form, the CDR3 reads TGTCGCAGCCCTCGAGCCGGGACATTTCGCTTCAAAAATCAGCCCCAGCATTTT.

This chain uses TRBV5-8 with TRBJ2-7; tentatively, D is TRBD1 (6 bases). V was trimmed by 4 bases and J by 0 bases, leaving 17 bases between them. This CDR3 is 16 amino acids long. From germline, CDR1 is SGHTS and CDR2 YDEGEE. The CDR3 DNA reads TGTGCCAGCAGCCTACAGGGAGACCTTAACTCCTACGAGCAGTACTTC. Protein: CASSLQGDLNSYEQYF.

This clonotype occurred once. V and J are TRBV14 and TRBJ1-6; 8 bases are shared with TRBD1. The ends lost 4 bases at V and 2 bases at J; junction bases unmatched: 7. From germline, CDR1 is SGHDN and CDR2 FVKESK. The CDR3 totals 17 residues. The chain's CDR3 is CASSLLTGDTYNSPLHF. The CDR3 bases are TGTGCCAGCAGCCTACTGACAGGGGATACCTATAATTCACCCCTCCACTTT. Filled out from reference TRBV14 and TRBJ1-6, the complete variable domain reads EAGVTQFPSHSVIEKGQTVTLRCDPISGHDNLYWYRRVMGKEIKFLLHFVKESKQDESGMPNNRFLAERTGGTYSTLKVQPAELEDSGVYFCASSLLTGDTYNSPLHFGNGTRLTVT.

The V and J genes are TRBV11-2 and TRBJ1-2; D uncertain. The CDR3 has 12 residues. Germline assignment: CDR1 SGHAT and CDR2 FQNNGV. The germline V and J ends were trimmed by 4 bases and 7 bases, with 10 bases remaining between them. This CDR3 reads CASSSEVFGYTF. The DNA for the CDR3 is TGTGCCAGCAGCTCAGAGGTTTTTGGCTACACCTTC. Looking up the rest from reference TRBV11-2 and TRBJ1-2 gives the full variable domain: EAGVAQSPRYKIIEKRQSVAFWCNPISGHATLYWYQQILGQGPKLLIQFQNNGVVDDSQLPKDRFSAERLKGVDSTLKIQPAKLEDSAVYLCASSSEVFGYTFGSGTRLTVV.

The rearrangement links TRBV27 to TRBJ1-2; TRBD1 might be the D (5 bases). Between the trimmed V and J ends, which lost 8 bases and 7 bases, there was a span of 17 bases. In germline, CDR1 is MNHEY, CDR2 SMNVEV (reference sequence). The CDR3 spans 13 residues. CDR3 bases: TGTGCCAGCGGATTACCCAGGGCAGGTGGCTACACCTTC. Its translation: CASGLPRAGGYTF.

This chain uses TRBV7-2 with TRBJ2-1; D gene uncertain. Germline V gene sequence: CDR1 SGHTA, CDR2 FQGNSA. The germline V and J ends were trimmed by 5 bases and 5 bases, with 7 bases remaining between them. This CDR3 contains 12 residues. CDR3 nucleotides: TGTGCCAGCAGCCCATTTAACAATGAGCAGTTCTTC. Translating gives CASSPFNNEQFF.

V is TRBV28 and J is TRBJ1-2; possibly TRBD1 for D (5 bases). Germline V gene data show CDR1 as MDHEN and CDR2 as SYDVKM. The CDR3 runs to 14 residues. V was cut by 9 bases and J by 8 bases, with 22 bases left in between. This CDR3 reads CASFRGPGAGGYTF. The CDR3 DNA reads as TGTGCCAGTTTCCGGGGCCCAGGAGCGGGAGGCTACACCTTC.

The chain links TRBV2 to TRBJ1-2; a weak D match, TRBD1 (6 bases). The CDR3 totals 14 residues. Germline CDR1 and CDR2: SNHLY and FYNNEI. Trimming took off 2 bases at V and 4 bases at J, with 11 bases between the two ends. CDR3 protein: CASSESAGAYGYTF. As DNA, the CDR3 is TGTGCCAGCAGTGAATCGGCAGGGGCCTATGGCTACACCTTC.

This clonotype was recorded only once. DNA of the CDR3: TGCGCCAGCAGCTTGGGTAGCGGGGGAGATACGCAGTATTTT. Its protein is CASSLGSGGDTQYF. V and J are TRBV5-1 and TRBJ2-3; 9 bases match TRBD2. This CDR3 has 14 residues. The trim removed 0 bases at V and 5 bases at J, leaving 1 base unmatched. Germline V gene data show CDR1 as SGHRS and CDR2 as YFSETQ.

The rearrangement links TRBV30 to TRBJ2-1; TRBD2 matches 7 bases. The CDR3 runs 14 residues. The V and J ends lost 5 bases and 6 bases, in that order; junction bases with no gene match: 10. Per the germline V gene, CDR1 is GTSNPN and CDR2 is SVGIG (reference sequence). CDR3 protein: CAWEGRLATNEQFF. CDR3 sequence (DNA): TGTGCCTGGGAGGGGAGACTAGCAACCAATGAGCAGTTCTTC.

The gene calls are TRBV2 and TRBJ2-7; tentatively, D is TRBD1 (5 bases). Germline CDR1 and CDR2: SNHLY and FYNNEI. Trimming removed 5 bases at V and 3 bases at J, with 8 bases between. This CDR3 has 12 residues. CDR3 amino acids: CASSRQIYEQYF. In DNA, the CDR3 is TGTGCCAGCAGTCGACAGATCTACGAGCAGTACTTC.

The chain joins TRBV27 to TRBJ1-6, with unresolved D. Trimming removed 3 bases from V and 5 bases from J, with 8 bases in between. The CDR3 spans 14 residues. Germline V gene sequence: CDR1 MNHEY, CDR2 SMNVEV (reference sequence). This CDR3 is CASSLSGHNSPLHF. The CDR3 DNA reads as TGTGCCAGCAGTTTGTCAGGTCATAATTCACCCCTCCACTTT.

The chain carries TRBV2 and TRBJ1-5; perhaps TRBD1 as D (5 bases). The V end lost 2 bases, the J end lost 4 bases, and 6 bases lay between the germline ends. Germline CDR1 SNHLY, CDR2 FYNNEI. The CDR3 totals 13 residues. CDR3 sequence reads: CASSESGNQPQHF. The DNA for the CDR3 is TGTGCCAGCAGTGAATCAGGGAATCAGCCCCAGCATTTT.

The rearrangement links TRBV30 to TRBJ2-7; 8 nucleotides agree with TRBD1. Trimming at V came to 8 bases and at J to 2 bases, leaving 11 bases not matched to a gene. The CDR3 has 14 amino acids. Germline values: CDR1 GTSNPN, CDR2 SVGIG (reference sequence). CDR3 residues: CAGTRQGTAYEQYF. In DNA, the CDR3 is TGTGCCGGGACGAGACAGGGGACGGCCTACGAGCAGTACTTC.

CDR3 sequence (DNA): TGTGCCTGGAGAGAGGGACAGAACTATGGCTACACCTTC. It encodes CAWREGQNYGYTF. The gene calls are TRBV30 and TRBJ1-2, with 7 bases matching TRBD1. V lost 3 bases, J lost 2 bases, and 3 bases stayed unmatched. The germline V gene has CDR1 GTSNPN and CDR2 SVGIG (reference sequence). This CDR3 is built from 13 residues.

The chain links TRBV7-2 to TRBJ1-5, with D hard to call. The CDR3 totals 13 residues. The germline V gene has CDR1 SGHTA and CDR2 FQGNSA. The V gene lost 5 bases and the J gene lost 5 bases, with 10 bases spanning the gap. The CDR3: CASSLKGDQPQHF. The CDR3 region has the DNA TGTGCCAGCAGCCTTAAGGGCGATCAGCCCCAGCATTTT.